This T cell receptor beta chain was sequenced during a study of T cell changes during pregnancy in multiple sclerosis. V gave up 4 bases and J gave up 7 bases, with 8 bases separating them. The CDR3 has 12 residues. From germline, CDR1 is MNHNS and CDR2 SASEGT. The method was immunoSEQ multiplex PCR; TCRdb's version includes in-frame clones alone and lacks a portion of them. The repertoire includes some 85,000 clones, 90% to 95% of them detected once, and around 1.1% sits in the top ten. The sample here was peripheral blood, taken in the second trimester of pregnancy. The chain joins TRBV6-1 to TRBJ2-1; D call uncertain. This clonotype originated in a female donor with multiple sclerosis, enrolled in a pregnancy study. CDR3 loop: CASSATPNEQFF. The CDR3, as DNA: TGTGCCAGCAGTGCCACTCCAAATGAGCAGTTCTTC.